This is a list of T cell receptor beta chains from one sample in a study of shared clonotypes between healthy human individuals. The data were produced by immunoSEQ multiplex PCR, yet TCRdb's version contains in-frame clones alone and is incomplete. The data contain a few million clones, 80% to 95% of them singletons. The sequenced sample consisted of naive CD4+ T cells from PBMCs. The receptors here all came from a young man in good health. Some clones in this sample may be carry-over from other donors' samples. The conserved cysteine and the conserved F or W are not part of the CDR3 here.

J: TRBJ2-7; V: TRBV10-2; CDR3: ASKTGRGAYEQY
J: TRBJ2-5; V: TRBV9; CDR3: ASSVTGVSATQY
J: TRBJ2-3; V: TRBV7-2; CDR3: ASSPPSARRTDTQY
J: TRBJ1-2; V: TRBV18; CDR3: ASSLGTGELYT
J: TRBJ2-5; V: TRBV7-7; CDR3: ASSPIVVGETQY
J: TRBJ2-3; V: TRBV10-2; CDR3: ASSESWKGAGSTDTQY
J: TRBJ2-5; V: TRBV5-6; CDR3: ASSLDLQETQY
J: TRBJ1-2; V: TRBV30; CDR3: ACSQGAYGYT
J: TRBJ2-2; V: TRBV5-4; CDR3: ASSRGLGRFGTGELF
J: TRBJ1-4; V: TRBV28; CDR3: ASSSHRESATNEKLF
J: TRBJ1-2; V: TRBV27; CDR3: ASSAQGAGGYT
J: TRBJ2-3; V: TRBV6-5; CDR3: ASNSRYAPTDTQY
J: TRBJ1-1; V: TRBV21-1; CDR3: ASSGGSKVGTEAF
J: TRBJ2-3; V: TRBV25-1; CDR3: ASSGGRADTQY
J: TRBJ2-2; V: TRBV9; CDR3: ASSGKTGGPNTGELF
J: TRBJ1-1; V: TRBV4-1; CDR3: ASSQGASGTGEAF
J: TRBJ1-3; V: TRBV5-1; CDR3: ASSPLTGGNGNTIY
J: TRBJ2-1; V: TRBV4-1; CDR3: ASSQGSASGGLSSYNEQF
J: TRBJ2-3; V: TRBV9; CDR3: ASSVARDTDTQY
J: TRBJ1-4; V: TRBV4-1; CDR3: ASSQVWGTGGEKLF
J: TRBJ2-6; V: TRBV28; CDR3: AIPGPSGANVLT
J: TRBJ2-7; V: TRBV28; CDR3: ASSSGTSYEQY
J: TRBJ1-3; V: TRBV9; CDR3: ASSPATHSGNTIY
J: TRBJ1-5; V: TRBV28; CDR3: ASSLGRHYSNQPQH
J: TRBJ1-5; V: TRBV15; CDR3: ATSRGGRKGSQPQH
J: TRBJ1-4; V: TRBV6-4; CDR3: ANPGQGTEKLF
J: TRBJ2-3; V: TRBV5-1; CDR3: ASSYNSDTQY
J: TRBJ2-7; V: TRBV5-1; CDR3: ASSQIAGGPYEQY
J: TRBJ2-7; V: TRBV6-5; CDR3: ASSSGTSGLYEQY
J: TRBJ1-1; V: TRBV2; CDR3: ASRTPFRVGGTEAF
J: TRBJ2-1; V: TRBV5-1; CDR3: ASSGLAGVLDEQF
J: TRBJ2-1; V: TRBV4-2; CDR3: ASSQRPRTSGYNEQF
J: TRBJ2-2; V: TRBV15; CDR3: ATSERTGPTGELF
J: TRBJ1-1; V: TRBV18; CDR3: ASSPPLALNTEAF
J: TRBJ2-2; V: TRBV19; CDR3: ASSKSTGELF
J: TRBJ2-3; V: TRBV4-2; CDR3: ASSPEGGGASPSTDTQY
J: TRBJ2-2; V: TRBV28; CDR3: ASSSGLGVGELF
J: TRBJ1-2; V: TRBV9; CDR3: ASSVAMDPDQGEGGYT
J: TRBJ1-4; V: TRBV28; CDR3: ASSPGQFREKLF
J: TRBJ1-4; V: TRBV28; CDR3: ASSTIRHQFNEKLF
J: TRBJ1-5; V: TRBV7-2; CDR3: ASSLGGTAPH
J: TRBJ2-7; V: TRBV7-9; CDR3: ASSLLLAGLYEQY
J: TRBJ1-2; V: TRBV5-1; CDR3: ASNKEGYGYT
J: .; V: TRBV7-9; CDR3: ASSFGFSYEQY
J: TRBJ2-4; V: TRBV4-1; CDR3: ASSQEGRFIQY
J: TRBJ1-2; V: TRBV6-1; CDR3: ASSETGRGYT